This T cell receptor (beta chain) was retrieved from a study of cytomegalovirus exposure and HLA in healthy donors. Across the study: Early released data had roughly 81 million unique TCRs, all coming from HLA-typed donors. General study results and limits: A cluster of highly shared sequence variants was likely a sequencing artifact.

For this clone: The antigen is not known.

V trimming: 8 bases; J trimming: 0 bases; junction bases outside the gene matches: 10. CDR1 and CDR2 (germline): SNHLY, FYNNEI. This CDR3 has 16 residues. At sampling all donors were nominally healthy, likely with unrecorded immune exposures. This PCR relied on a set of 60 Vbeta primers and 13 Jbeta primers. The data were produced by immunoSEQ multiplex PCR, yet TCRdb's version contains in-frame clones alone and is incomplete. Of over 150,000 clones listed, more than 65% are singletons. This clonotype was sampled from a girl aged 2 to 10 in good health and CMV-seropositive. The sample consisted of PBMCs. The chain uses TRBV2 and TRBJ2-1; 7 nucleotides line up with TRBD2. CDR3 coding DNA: TGTGCCAGCCAAGGGAGGGTCGGGAGCTCCTACAATGAGCAGTTCTTC. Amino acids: CASQGRVGSSYNEQFF.